Ten or more counts support the clone carrying this T cell receptor (beta chain). Germline-derived CDR1 and CDR2 are LNHDA and SQIVND (reference sequence). V lost 5 bases and J lost 4, with 18 bases in between. This CDR3 has 16 residues. Time point given: before trial treatment. Advanced solid tumors lacking tumor-infiltrating lymphocytes characterized eligible patients. This entry belongs to a study of low-dose radiotherapy and immunotherapy resistance in tumors. Over about 19 PCR cycles, TCRs were amplified from a constant-region primer and V-primer adapter. TCRdb itself ran the reads through MiXCR, one entry per CDR3 protein. This table has approximately 47,000 distinct CDR3 sequences, 12% appearing once.

This specimen was PBMCs, taken before treatment. The genes are TRBV19 and TRBJ1-3; no firm D call. The receptor comes from a female donor with ovarian cancer. CDR3 amino acids: CASSPEVRAKGNTIYF. The DNA of the CDR3 is TGTGCCAGTAGTCCCGAAGTCCGTGCGAAGGGAAACACCATATATTTT.